This is a list of T cell receptor beta chains from one sample in a study of T cells in localized non-small cell lung cancer. The method was immunoSEQ multiplex PCR; TCRdb's version includes in-frame clones alone and lacks a portion of them. This table has 50,000 to 70,000 clones, approximately 93% appearing once. The sample consisted of peripheral blood, taken before any cancer treatment. Source of these receptors: a man aged 40-75 years with stage I lung adenocarcinoma. The CDR3 runs from the conserved cysteine through the conserved F or W. The D gene is left open where the match is weak. Size is stated for part of the rows, as once, few or many counts, or as a class when the clone is expanded.

V	J	size	D	CDR3	DNA
TRBV19	TRBJ2-2	NA	NA	CASSIKGYRILTGELFF	TGTGCCAGTAGTATAAAGGGCTACCGAATTCTGACGGGGGAGCTGTTTTTT
TRBV30	TRBJ1-2	few	TRBD1	CAWSPEGQGASYGYTF	TGTGCCTGGAGTCCCGAGGGGCAGGGGGCGTCCTATGGCTACACCTTC
TRBV11-2	TRBJ2-7	once	NA	CASSLGGKSYEQYF	TGTGCCAGCAGCTTAGGCGGGAAGTCCTACGAGCAGTACTTC
TRBV10-3	TRBJ1-2	once	NA	CAIRRGEGNYGYTF	TGTGCCATCAGGAGAGGGGAAGGCAACTATGGCTACACCTTC
TRBV27	TRBJ2-1	NA	NA	CASIPEGDPSPVEQFF	TGTGCCAGCATCCCCGAGGGGGACCCATCCCCCGTAGAGCAGTTCTTC
TRBV18	TRBJ2-5	NA	NA	CASSSTYRETQYF	TGTGCCAGCTCATCAACCTACAGGGAGACCCAGTACTTC
TRBV5-1	TRBJ2-1	NA	NA	CASSLGQGRHNEQFF	TGCGCCAGCAGCTTGGGGCAGGGGAGGCACAATGAGCAGTTCTTC
TRBV5-8	TRBJ1-1	NA	TRBD1	CASSLVGQAEAFF	TGTGCCAGCAGCTTAGTCGGACAGGCTGAAGCTTTCTTT
TRBV4-2	TRBJ1-2	NA	TRBD1	CASSGRTGAHYGYTF	TGTGCCAGCAGCGGGAGGACAGGGGCCCACTATGGCTACACCTTC
TRBV7-2	TRBJ2-7	NA	NA	CASSSLEGPYEQYF	TGTGCCAGCAGCTCCCTTGAGGGTCCCTACGAGCAGTACTTC
TRBV27	TRBJ2-1	NA	NA	CASSFIGNGQFF	TGTGCCAGCAGTTTCATTGGCAATGGGCAGTTCTTC
TRBV29-1	TRBJ1-4	once	NA	CSVLGTSTNEKLFF	TGCAGCGTGTTGGGGACAAGTACTAATGAAAAACTGTTTTTT
TRBV5-1	TRBJ2-5	NA	NA	CASTRGGDQETQYF	TGCGCCAGCACCCGTGGGGGTGATCAAGAGACCCAGTACTTC
TRBV9	TRBJ1-2	NA	NA	CASSVSSGGYGYTF	TGTGCCAGCAGCGTATCGTCGGGTGGCTATGGCTACACCTTC
TRBV9	TRBJ2-1	NA	NA	CASSVAGLGEQFF	TGTGCCAGCAGCGTAGCAGGGTTGGGTGAGCAGTTCTTC
TRBV9	TRBJ2-3	NA	NA	CASSVGQARDTQYF	TGTGCCAGCAGCGTAGGGCAGGCCAGGGATACGCAGTATTTT
TRBV27	TRBJ1-5	NA	NA	CASSLGVYQPQHF	TGTGCCAGCAGTTTAGGAGTTTACCAGCCCCAGCATTTT
TRBV7-9	TRBJ2-1	NA	NA	CASSPPANWAVGYEQFF	TGTGCCAGCAGCCCACCAGCTAACTGGGCGGTGGGGTACGAGCAGTTCTTC
TRBV1	TRBJ1-5	NA	NA	CTSSQTGTEYSNQPQHF	TGCACCAGCAGCCAAACCGGGACGGAGTATAGCAATCAGCCCCAGCATTTT
TRBV10-3	TRBJ2-7	NA	TRBD2	CAISESLAGPRSYEQYF	TGTGCCATCAGTGAGTCTTTAGCGGGACCGCGGTCCTACGAGCAGTACTTC
TRBV9	TRBJ2-2	NA	NA	CASSVVGRGTDSNTGELFF	TGTGCCAGCAGCGTAGTAGGGAGGGGGACAGACTCGAACACCGGGGAGCTGTTTTTT
TRBV12-5	TRBJ1-2	NA	NA	CASGSISAGYTF	TGTGCTAGTGGTTCCATCTCCGCGGGCTACACCTTC
TRBV18	TRBJ1-5	NA	NA	CASSPPQGGSNQPQHF	TGTGCCAGCTCACCACCGCAGGGCGGTAGCAATCAGCCCCAGCATTTT
TRBV11-3	TRBJ2-2	NA	TRBD2	CASSLIGLAGAGELFF	TGTGCCAGCAGCTTGATTGGACTAGCGGGGGCCGGGGAGCTGTTTTTT
TRBV10-3	TRBJ2-5	NA	NA	CAISDGKSQETQYF	TGTGCCATCAGTGACGGGAAGAGCCAAGAGACCCAGTACTTC
TRBV7-2	TRBJ2-1	NA	TRBD2	CASSRAGTSGRGTYNEQFF	TGTGCCAGCAGCCGAGCCGGGACTAGCGGGAGAGGCACCTACAATGAGCAGTTCTTC
TRBV6-4	TRBJ1-5	NA	NA	CASSDLREGKANQPQHF	TGTGCCAGCAGTGACTTGAGGGAGGGTAAGGCCAATCAGCCCCAGCATTTT
TRBV7-2	TRBJ2-1	NA	TRBD2	CASSLTPGLGPYEQFF	TGTGCCAGCAGCTTAACCCCGGGACTAGGCCCCTATGAGCAGTTCTTC
TRBV13	TRBJ2-7	NA	NA	CASSFAGPTYEQYF	TGTGCCAGCAGCTTTGCGGGACCCACCTACGAGCAGTACTTC
TRBV19	TRBJ1-1	NA	TRBD1	CASSRTGRTEAFF	TGTGCCAGTAGCCGGACAGGGCGGACTGAAGCTTTCTTT
TRBV7-2	TRBJ2-1	few	TRBD1	CASSLGQGRGNEQFF	TGTGCCAGCAGCCTAGGACAGGGGCGGGGGAATGAGCAGTTCTTC
TRBV11-2	TRBJ2-1	NA	NA	CASSLVASSYNEQFF	TGTGCCAGCAGCTTAGTTGCTAGCTCCTACAATGAGCAGTTCTTC